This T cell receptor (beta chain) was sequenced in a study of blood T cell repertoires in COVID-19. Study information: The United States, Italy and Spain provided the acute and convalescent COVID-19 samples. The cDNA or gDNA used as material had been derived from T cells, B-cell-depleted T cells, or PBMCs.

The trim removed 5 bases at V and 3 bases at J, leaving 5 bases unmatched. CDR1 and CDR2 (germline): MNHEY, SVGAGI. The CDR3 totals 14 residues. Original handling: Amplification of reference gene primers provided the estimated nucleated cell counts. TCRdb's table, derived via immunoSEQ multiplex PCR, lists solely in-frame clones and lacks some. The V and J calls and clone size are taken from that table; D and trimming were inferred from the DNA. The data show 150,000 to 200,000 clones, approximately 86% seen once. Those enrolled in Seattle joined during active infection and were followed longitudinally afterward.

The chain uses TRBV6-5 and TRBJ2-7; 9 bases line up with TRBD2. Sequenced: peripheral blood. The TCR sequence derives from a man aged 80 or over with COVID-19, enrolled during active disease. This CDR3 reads CASSPAGGFYEQYF. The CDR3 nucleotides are TGTGCCAGCAGTCCGGCGGGGGGGTTCTACGAGCAGTACTTC.